This section outlines one T cell receptor (beta chain) sequence together with its context. J lost 3 bases, V lost 4 bases, and 2 bases had no gene match. In germline, CDR1 is SGHVS, CDR2 FNYEAQ. This CDR3 contains 14 residues. This entry comes from a study of blood T cell repertoires in COVID-19. Whole-study context: COVID-19 samples, acute and convalescent, were from the United States, Italy and Spain. Sample material is recorded as cDNA or gDNA derived from T cells, B-cell-depleted T cells, or PBMCs.

Authors' data handling: By means of reference gene primer amplification, nucleated cell counts were estimated. Produced via immunoSEQ multiplex PCR; TCRdb's table is partial and in-frame only. V and J calls and clone size are given by that table; D and trimming were obtained from the DNA. This repertoire shows some 15,000 clones, roughly four fifths found once; its top ten account for 12% to 15%. Source material: peripheral blood. The rearrangement uses TRBV7-6 and TRBJ2-1; TRBD2 agrees at 8 bases. This receptor was obtained from a man aged 55 to 70 with acute or convalescent COVID-19. This CDR3 is CASSSTSVYNEQFF. The CDR3 DNA is TGTGCCAGCAGCTCGACTAGCGTCTACAATGAGCAGTTCTTC.